The 3 T cell receptor beta chains reported below all come from one sample, sequenced in a study of vaccination effects on CD4 cells after COVID-19. Sequencing used immunoSEQ multiplex PCR; TCRdb keeps in-frame clones, though not all of them. This repertoire shows about 66,000 clones, under 80% found once; its top ten account for 0.8% to 1%. Ahead of sequencing, the ViraFEST assay grew antigen-specific CD4+ T cells using viral peptide pools. Subsequent to less than 13 days of culture, CD4+ T cells were isolated. Vaccine administered to participants consisted of two doses of either BNT162b2 or mRNA-1273. Their specific antigens are unknown. This material consisted of CD4+ T cells from PBMCs cultured with HCoV-OC43 spike peptides, taken after COVID-19 vaccination. Noted subset: HCoV-OC43 spike overlapping peptide pool stimulation. All receptors derive from a human donor who received a COVID-19 vaccine.

The chain has TRBV2 and TRBJ1-1; D is ambiguous. There are 13 residues in the CDR3. The germline V and J ends were trimmed by 6 bases and 3 bases, with 11 bases remaining between them. Germline V gives CDR1 SNHLY, CDR2 FYNNEI. The CDR3 nucleotides are TGTGCCAGCAGCGGGAACGGGGACACTGAAGCTTTCTTT. Residues: CASSGNGDTEAFF.

CDR3 bases: TGTGCCTGGAGCTTTAGCGGGGGGGGCACAGATACGCAGTATTTT. Protein product: CAWSFSGGGTDTQYF. The chain employs TRBV30 and TRBJ2-3; 11 bases line up with TRBD2. Germline assignment: CDR1 GTSNPN and CDR2 SVGIG (reference sequence). Germline trimming cut 3 bases from V and 1 base from J; bases unmatched to any gene: 3. The CDR3 covers 15 residues.

The V call is TRBV7-2, the J call TRBJ1-4, with 10 nucleotides matching TRBD1. Trimming at V came to 1 base and at J to 8 bases, leaving 16 bases not matched to a gene. The CDR3 runs 19 residues. Germline values: CDR1 SGHTA, CDR2 FQGNSA. Written as DNA, the CDR3 is TGTGCCAGCAGCTTAGGGCTAGCTAGTCCCGGGACAGGGGTGGAAAAACTGTTTTTT. Translated: CASSLGLASPGTGVEKLFF.